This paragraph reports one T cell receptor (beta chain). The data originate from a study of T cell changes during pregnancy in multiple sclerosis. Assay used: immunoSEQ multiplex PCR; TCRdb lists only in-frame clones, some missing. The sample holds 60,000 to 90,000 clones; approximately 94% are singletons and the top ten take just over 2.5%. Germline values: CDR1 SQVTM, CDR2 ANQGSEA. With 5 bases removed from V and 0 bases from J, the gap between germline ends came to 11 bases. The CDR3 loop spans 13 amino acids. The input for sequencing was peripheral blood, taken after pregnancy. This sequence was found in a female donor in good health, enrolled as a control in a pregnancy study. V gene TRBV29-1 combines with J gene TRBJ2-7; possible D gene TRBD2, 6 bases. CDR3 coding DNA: TGCAGCGTTTGCGGGGTAAGCTCCTACGAGCAGTACTTC. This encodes CSVCGVSSYEQYF.